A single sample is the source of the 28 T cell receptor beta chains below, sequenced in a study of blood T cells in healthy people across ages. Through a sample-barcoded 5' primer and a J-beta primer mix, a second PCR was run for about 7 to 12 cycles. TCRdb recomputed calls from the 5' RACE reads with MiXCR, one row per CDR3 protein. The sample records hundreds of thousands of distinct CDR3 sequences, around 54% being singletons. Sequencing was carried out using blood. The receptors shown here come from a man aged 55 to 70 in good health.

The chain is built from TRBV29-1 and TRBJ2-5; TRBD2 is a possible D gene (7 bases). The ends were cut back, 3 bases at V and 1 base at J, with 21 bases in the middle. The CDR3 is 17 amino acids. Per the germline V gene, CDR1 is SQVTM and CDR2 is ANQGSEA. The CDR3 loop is CSVEQGLSGTTQETQYF. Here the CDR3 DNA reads TGCAGCGTTGAGCAGGGGTTGTCCGGGACTACCCAAGAGACCCAGTACTTC.

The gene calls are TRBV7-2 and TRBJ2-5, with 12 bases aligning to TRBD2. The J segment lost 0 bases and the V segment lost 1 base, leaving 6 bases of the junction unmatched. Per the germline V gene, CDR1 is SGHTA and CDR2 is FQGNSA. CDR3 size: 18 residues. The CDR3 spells CASSLGLAGATYQETQYF. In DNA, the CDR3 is TGTGCCAGCAGCTTAGGACTAGCGGGGGCCACGTACCAAGAGACCCAGTACTTC.

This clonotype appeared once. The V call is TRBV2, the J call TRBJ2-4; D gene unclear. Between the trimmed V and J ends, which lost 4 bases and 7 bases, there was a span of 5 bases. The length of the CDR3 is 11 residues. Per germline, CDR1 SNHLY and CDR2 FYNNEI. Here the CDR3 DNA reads TGTGCCAGCAGTGTTTTTAACATTCAGTACTTC. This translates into CASSVFNIQYF.

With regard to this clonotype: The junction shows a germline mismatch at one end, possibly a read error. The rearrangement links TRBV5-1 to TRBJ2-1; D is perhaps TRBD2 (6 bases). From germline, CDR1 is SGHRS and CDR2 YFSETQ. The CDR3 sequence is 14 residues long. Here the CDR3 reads CASSPLAECNGQFF. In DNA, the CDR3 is TGCGCCAGCAGCCCCTTAGCGGAGTGCAATGGGCAGTTCTTC. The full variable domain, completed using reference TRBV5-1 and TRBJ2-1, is KAGVTQTPRYLIKTRGQQVTLSCSPISGHRSVSWYQQTPGQGLQFLFEYFSETQRNKGNFPGRFSGRQFSNSRSEMNVSTLELGDSALYLCASSPLAECNGQFFGPGTRLTVL.

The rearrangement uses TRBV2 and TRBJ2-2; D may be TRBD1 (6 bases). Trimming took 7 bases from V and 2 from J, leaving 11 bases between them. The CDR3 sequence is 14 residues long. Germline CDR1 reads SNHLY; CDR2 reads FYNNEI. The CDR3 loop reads CASKAGDNTGELFF. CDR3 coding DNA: TGTGCCAGCAAGGCAGGGGATAACACCGGGGAGCTGTTTTTT.

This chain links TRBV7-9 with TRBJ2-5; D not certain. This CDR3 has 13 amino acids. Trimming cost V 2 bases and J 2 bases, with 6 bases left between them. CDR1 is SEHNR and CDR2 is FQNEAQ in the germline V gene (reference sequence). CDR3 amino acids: CASSLLEQETQYF. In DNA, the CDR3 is TGTGCCAGCAGCTTACTAGAACAAGAGACCCAGTACTTC.

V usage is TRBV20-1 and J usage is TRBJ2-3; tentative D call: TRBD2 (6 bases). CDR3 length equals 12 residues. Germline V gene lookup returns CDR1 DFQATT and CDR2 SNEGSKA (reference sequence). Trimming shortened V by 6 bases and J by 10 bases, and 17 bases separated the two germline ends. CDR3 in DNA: TGCAGTGCCTCTGCTATACTAGCTGCGCAGTATTTT. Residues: CSASAILAAQYF.

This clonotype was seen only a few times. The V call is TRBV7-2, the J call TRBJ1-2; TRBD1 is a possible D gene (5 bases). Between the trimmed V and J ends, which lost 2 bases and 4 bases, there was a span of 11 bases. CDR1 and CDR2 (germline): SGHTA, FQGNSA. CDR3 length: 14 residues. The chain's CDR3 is CASSLPQGFYGYTF. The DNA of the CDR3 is TGTGCCAGCAGCTTACCCCAGGGTTTCTATGGCTACACCTTC.

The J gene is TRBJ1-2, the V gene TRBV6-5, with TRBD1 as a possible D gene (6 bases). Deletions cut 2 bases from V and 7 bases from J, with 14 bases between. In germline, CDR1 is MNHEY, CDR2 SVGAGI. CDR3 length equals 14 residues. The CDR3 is CASSYDPGATGYTF. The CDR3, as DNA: TGTGCCAGCAGTTACGATCCGGGGGCGACTGGCTACACCTTC.

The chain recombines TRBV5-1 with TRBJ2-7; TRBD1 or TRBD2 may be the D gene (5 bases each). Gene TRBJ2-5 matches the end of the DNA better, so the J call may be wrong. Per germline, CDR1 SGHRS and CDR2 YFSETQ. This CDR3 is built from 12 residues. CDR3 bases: TGCGCCAGCGGGGACCATGTAGGGACCCAGTACTTC. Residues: CASGDHVGTQYF.

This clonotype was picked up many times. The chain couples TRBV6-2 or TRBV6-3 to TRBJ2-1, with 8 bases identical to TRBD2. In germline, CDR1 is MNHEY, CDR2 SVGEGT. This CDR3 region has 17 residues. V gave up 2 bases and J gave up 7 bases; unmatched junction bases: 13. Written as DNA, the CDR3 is TGTGCCAGCAGTTACGACCTCCGGGCGGGGGGCAGAAATGAGCAGTTCTTC. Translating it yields CASSYDLRAGGRNEQFF.

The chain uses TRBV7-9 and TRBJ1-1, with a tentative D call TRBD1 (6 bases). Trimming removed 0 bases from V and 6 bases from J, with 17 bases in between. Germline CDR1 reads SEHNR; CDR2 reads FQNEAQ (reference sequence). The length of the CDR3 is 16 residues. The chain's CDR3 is CASSLAQTGRIAEAFF. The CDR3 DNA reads TGTGCCAGCAGCTTAGCCCAAACAGGGAGAATCGCTGAAGCTTTCTTT.

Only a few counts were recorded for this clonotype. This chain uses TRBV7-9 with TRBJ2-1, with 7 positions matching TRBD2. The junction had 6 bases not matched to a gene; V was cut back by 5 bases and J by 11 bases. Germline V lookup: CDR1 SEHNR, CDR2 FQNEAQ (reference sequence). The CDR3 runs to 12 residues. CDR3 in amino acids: CASSPRTSQQFF. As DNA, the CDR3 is TGTGCCAGCAGCCCCCGGACTAGTCAGCAGTTCTTC.

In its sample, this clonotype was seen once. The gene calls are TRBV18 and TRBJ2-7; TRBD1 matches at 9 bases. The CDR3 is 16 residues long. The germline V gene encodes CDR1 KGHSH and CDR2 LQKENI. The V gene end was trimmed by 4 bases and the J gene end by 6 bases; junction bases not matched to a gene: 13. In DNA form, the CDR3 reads TGTGCCAGCTCACGGTCCGGGACAGGGTACCTCACCGAGCAGTACTTC. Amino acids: CASSRSGTGYLTEQYF. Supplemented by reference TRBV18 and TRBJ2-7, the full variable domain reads NAGVMQNPRHLVRRRGQEARLRCSPMKGHSHVYWYRQLPEEGLKFMVYLQKENIIDESGMPKERFSAEFPKEGPSILRIQQVVRGDSAAYFCASSRSGTGYLTEQYFGPGTRLTVT.

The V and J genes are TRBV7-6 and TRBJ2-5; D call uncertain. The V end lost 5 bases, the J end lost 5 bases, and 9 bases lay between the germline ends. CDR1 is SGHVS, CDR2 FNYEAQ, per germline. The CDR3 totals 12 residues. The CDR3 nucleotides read TGTGCCAGCAGCCGCCCCGGGGAGACCCAGTACTTC. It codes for CASSRPGETQYF.

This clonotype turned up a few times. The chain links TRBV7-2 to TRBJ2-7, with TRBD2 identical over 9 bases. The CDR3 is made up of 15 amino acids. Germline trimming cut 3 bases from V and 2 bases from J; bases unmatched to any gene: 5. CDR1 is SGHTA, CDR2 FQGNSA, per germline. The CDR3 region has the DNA TGTGCCAGCAGCTTCGTAGCGGGGGAGCCCTACGAGCAGTACTTC. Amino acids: CASSFVAGEPYEQYF.

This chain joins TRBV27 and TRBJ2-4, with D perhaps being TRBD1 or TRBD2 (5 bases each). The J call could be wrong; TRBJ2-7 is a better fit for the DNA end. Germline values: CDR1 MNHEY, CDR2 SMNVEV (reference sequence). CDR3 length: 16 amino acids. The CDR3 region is CASSLEGTVQFYEQYF. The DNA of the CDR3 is TGTGCCAGCAGTTTAGAAGGGACCGTTCAATTCTACGAGCAGTACTTC.

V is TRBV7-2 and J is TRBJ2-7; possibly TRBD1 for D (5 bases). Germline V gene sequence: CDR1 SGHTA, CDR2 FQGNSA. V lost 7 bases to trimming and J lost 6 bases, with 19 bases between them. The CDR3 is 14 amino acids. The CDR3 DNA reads TGTGCCAGCACCCCTCAAGGCAGGGTTCCCGAGCAGTACTTC. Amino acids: CASTPQGRVPEQYF.

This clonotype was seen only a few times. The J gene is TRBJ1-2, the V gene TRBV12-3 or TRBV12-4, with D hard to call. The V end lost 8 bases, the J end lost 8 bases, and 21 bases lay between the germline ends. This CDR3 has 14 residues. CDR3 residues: CASGDEGDPRGYTF. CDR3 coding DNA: TGTGCCAGCGGGGATGAGGGAGACCCTCGAGGCTACACCTTC.

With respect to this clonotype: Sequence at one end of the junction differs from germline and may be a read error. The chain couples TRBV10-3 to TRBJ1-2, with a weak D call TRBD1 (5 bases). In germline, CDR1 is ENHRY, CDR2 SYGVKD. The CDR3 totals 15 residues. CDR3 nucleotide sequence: TGTACCATCAGTGACGGAAGTCAGGGTGGCTATGGCTACACCTTC. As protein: CTISDGSQGGYGYTF.

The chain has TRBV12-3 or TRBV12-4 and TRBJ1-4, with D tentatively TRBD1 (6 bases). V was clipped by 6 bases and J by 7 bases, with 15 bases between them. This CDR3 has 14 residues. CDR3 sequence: CASRTGAGGEKLFF. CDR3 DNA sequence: TGTGCCAGCAGAACGGGGGCCGGGGGTGAAAAACTGTTTTTT.

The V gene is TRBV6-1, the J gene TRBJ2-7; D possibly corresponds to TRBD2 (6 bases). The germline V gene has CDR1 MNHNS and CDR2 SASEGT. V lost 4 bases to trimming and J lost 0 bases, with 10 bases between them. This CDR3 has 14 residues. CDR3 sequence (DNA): TGTGCCAGCAGTGGGGAGGTTTACTCCTACGAGCAGTACTTC. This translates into CASSGEVYSYEQYF.

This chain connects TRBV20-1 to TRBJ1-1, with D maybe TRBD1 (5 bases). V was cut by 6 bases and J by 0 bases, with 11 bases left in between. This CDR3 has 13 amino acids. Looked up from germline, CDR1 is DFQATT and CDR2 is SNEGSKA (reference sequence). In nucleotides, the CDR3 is TGCAGTGCCGGGAGGGGCATGAACACTGAAGCTTTCTTT. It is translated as CSAGRGMNTEAFF.

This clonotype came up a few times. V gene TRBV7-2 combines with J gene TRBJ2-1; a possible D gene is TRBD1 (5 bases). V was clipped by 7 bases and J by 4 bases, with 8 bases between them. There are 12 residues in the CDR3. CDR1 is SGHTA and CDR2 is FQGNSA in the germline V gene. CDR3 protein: CASTPGYNEQFF. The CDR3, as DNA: TGTGCCAGCACCCCAGGGTACAATGAGCAGTTCTTC.

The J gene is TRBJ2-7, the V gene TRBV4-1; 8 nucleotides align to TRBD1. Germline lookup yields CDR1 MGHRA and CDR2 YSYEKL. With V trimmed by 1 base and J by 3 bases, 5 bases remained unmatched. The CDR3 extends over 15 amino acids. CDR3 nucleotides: TGCGCCAGCAGCCAAGGGCCAGGGGGCTTCTACGAGCAGTACTTC. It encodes CASSQGPGGFYEQYF.

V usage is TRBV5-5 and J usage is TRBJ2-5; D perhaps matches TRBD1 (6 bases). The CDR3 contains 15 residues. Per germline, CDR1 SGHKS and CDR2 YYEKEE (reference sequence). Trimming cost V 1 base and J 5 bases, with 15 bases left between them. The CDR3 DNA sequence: TGTGCCAGCAGCTTGAAAGGGGGTGGGTTGGAGACCCAGTACTTC. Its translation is CASSLKGGGLETQYF.

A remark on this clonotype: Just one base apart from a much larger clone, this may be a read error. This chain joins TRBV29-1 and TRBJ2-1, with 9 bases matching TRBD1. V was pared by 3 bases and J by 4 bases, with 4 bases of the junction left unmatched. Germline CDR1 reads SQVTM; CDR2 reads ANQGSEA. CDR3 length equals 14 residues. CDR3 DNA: TGCAGCGTTGATTGGACAGGGGTATACAATGAGCAGTTCTTC. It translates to CSVDWTGVYNEQFF.

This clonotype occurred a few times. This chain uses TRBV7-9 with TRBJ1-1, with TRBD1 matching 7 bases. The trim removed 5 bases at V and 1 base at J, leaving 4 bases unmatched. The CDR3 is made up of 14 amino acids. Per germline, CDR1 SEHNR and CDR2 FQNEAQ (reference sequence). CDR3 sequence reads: CASSDNRGNTEAFF. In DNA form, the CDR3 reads TGTGCCAGCAGCGATAACAGGGGGAACACTGAAGCTTTCTTT.